This TCR beta chain emerged from a study of blood T cell repertoires in COVID-19. About the study: Spain, Italy and the United States supplied samples that represented acute and convalescent COVID-19. Nucleic acid was either cDNA or gDNA, and it came from T cells, B-cell-depleted T cells, or PBMCs.

Authors' analysis steps: Estimates of nucleated cell counts were drawn from the amplification of reference gene primers. Using immunoSEQ multiplex PCR, the repertoire was profiled, and TCRdb retains in-frame clones only, with some absent. That table furnishes V, J and clone size, whereas the DNA furnished D and trimming. Of 300,000 to 400,000 clones in the sample, around nine tenths were seen once. In germline, CDR1 is MGHRA, CDR2 YSYEKL. CDR3 length: 16 amino acids. The ends lost 1 base at V and 7 bases at J; junction bases unmatched: 5. The clonotype originates from a woman aged 45-65 years with active or convalescent COVID-19. The V call is TRBV4-1, the J call TRBJ1-6; the match to TRBD1 covers 9 bases. The sample comprised peripheral blood. CDR3 nucleotides: TGCGCCAGCAGCCAAGCTGCGACAGGGGGAAATTCACCCCTCCACTTT. Protein product: CASSQAATGGNSPLHF.